This TCR beta chain originates from a study of blood T cell repertoires in COVID-19. Study-wide background: The United States, Italy and Spain provided the acute and convalescent COVID-19 samples. T cells, B-cell-depleted T cells, or PBMCs provided the cDNA or gDNA that served as material.

As handled by the study authors: How many nucleated cells were present was estimated from reference gene primer amplification. Using immunoSEQ multiplex PCR, the repertoire was profiled, and TCRdb retains in-frame clones only, with some absent. Clonal size and the V and J genes are those of that table, whereas D and trimming came from the DNA. The sample lists about 240,000 clones; around nine tenths were seen once. V shed 1 base and J 8 bases; nucleotides not matched to a gene: 11. This CDR3 region has 16 residues. The germline CDR1 and CDR2 sequences are SGDLS and YYNGEE. This clone was seen only a few times.

Sequenced sample: peripheral blood. The TCR was taken from a woman aged 70-85 years with active or convalescent COVID-19. V is TRBV9 and J is TRBJ2-1; TRBD1 agrees at 8 bases. In DNA, the CDR3 is TGTGCCAGCAGCGTACTACCGGGACAGGACGGTCATGAGCAGTTCTTC. It yields the protein CASSVLPGQDGHEQFF.